This T cell receptor (beta chain) came from a study of human T cells and chemical hapten exposure. TCRdb re-called the RACE reads with MiXCR, one entry per CDR3 protein. Of roughly 120,000 distinct CDR3 sequences listed, over 10% are singletons. Time point here: patch test 1, 2 weeks after DPC sensitization. Treatment of the sample: therapeutic diphenylcyclopropenone sensitization with weekly scalp DPC. The trim removed 7 bases at V and 11 bases at J, leaving 7 bases unmatched. Germline V gene sequence: CDR1 MNHNS, CDR2 SASEGT. The CDR3 runs 13 residues. This clonotype came up many times. The sample consisted of whole blood, taken in connection with sensitization to the hapten diphenylcyclopropenone (DPC). This clonotype originated in a woman aged 50 to 60 with alopecia areata. Some clones in this sample may be carry-over from other donors' samples. This chain uses TRBV6-1 with TRBJ1-4; TRBD1 matches at 10 bases. In DNA form, the CDR3 reads TGTGCCAGCACCCCGGGACAGGGGATGAAACTGTTTTTT. It is translated as CASTPGQGMKLFF.